This T cell receptor beta chain is from a study of shared clonotypes between healthy human individuals. A deep-level run was used for the assay. DNA input for the unsorted PBMC replicate PCRs was approximately 0.3 ug, some 29,000 T cell genomes. Libraries were prepared by immunoSEQ multiplex PCR; TCRdb keeps only in-frame clonotypes and omits some of them. The sample yields around 430,000 clones, roughly 83% seen once. It was tens of millions of PBMCs that unsorted samples used for genomic DNA. The sequence derives from a woman aged 35 to 49 in good health. Some clones in this sample may be carry-over from other donors' samples. Sequencing used PBMCs.

This CDR3 is CAWSGGLLGGYTF. CDR3 sequence (DNA): TGTGCCTGGAGCGGCGGTCTCTTGGGAGGCTACACCTTC. This chain uses TRBV30 with TRBJ1-2, with D hard to call. The V end was cut by 3 bases, the J end by 8 bases, with 16 bases between. The CDR3 extends over 13 amino acids. Looked up from germline, CDR1 is GTSNPN and CDR2 is SVGIG (reference sequence). The whole variable domain, filled in from reference TRBV30 and TRBJ1-2, reads SQTIHQWPATLVQPVGSPLSLECTVEGTSNPNLYWYRQAAGRGLQLLFYSVGIGQISSEVPQNLSASRPQDRQFILSSKKLLLSDSGFYLCAWSGGLLGGYTFGSGTRLTVV.